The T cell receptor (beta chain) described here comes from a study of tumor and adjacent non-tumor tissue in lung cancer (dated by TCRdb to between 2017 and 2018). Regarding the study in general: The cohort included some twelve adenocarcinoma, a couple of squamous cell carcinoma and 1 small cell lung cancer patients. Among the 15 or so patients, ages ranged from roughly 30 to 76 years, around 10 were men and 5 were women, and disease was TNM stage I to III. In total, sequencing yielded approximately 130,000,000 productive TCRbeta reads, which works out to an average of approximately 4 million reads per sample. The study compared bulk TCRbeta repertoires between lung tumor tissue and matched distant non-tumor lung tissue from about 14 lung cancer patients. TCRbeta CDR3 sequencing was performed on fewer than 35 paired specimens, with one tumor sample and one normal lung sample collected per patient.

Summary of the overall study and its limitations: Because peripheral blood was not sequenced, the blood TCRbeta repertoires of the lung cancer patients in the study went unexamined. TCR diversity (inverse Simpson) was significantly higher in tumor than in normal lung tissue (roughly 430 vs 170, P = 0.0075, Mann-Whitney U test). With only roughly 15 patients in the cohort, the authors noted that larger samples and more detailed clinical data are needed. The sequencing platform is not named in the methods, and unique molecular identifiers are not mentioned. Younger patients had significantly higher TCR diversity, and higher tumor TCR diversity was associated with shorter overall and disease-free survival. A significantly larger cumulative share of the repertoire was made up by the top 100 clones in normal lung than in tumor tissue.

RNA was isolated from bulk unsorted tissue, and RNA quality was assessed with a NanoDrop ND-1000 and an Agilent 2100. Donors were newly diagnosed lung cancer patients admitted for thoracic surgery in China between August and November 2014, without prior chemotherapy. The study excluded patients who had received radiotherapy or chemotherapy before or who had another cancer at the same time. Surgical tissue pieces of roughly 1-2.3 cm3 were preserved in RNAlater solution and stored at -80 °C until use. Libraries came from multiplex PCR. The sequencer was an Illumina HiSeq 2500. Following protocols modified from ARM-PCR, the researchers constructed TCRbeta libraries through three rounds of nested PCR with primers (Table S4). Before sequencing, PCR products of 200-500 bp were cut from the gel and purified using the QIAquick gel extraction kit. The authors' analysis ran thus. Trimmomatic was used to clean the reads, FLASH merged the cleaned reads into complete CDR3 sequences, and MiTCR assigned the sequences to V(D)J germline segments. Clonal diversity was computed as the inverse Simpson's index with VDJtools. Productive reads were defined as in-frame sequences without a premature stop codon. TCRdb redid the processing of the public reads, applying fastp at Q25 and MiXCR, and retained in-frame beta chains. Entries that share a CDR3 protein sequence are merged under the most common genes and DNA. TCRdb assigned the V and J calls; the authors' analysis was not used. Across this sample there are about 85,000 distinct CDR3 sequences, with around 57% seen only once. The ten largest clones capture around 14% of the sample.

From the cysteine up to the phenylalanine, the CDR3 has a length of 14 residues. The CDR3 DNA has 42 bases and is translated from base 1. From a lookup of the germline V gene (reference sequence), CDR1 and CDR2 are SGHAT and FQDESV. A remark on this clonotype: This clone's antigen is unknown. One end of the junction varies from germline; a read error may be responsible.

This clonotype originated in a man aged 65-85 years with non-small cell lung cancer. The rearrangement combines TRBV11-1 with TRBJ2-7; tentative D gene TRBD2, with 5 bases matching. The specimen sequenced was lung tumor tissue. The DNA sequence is TGTGCCAGCAGCCTAGCTCCCCATGGGATCGAGCAGTATTTC. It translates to CASSLAPHGIEQYF.